This T cell receptor beta chain was sequenced for a study of post-analysis software for immune sequencing data. As for the study in general: The study covered relapsing-remitting, secondary progressive and progressive-relapsing courses of multiple sclerosis.

Study outcomes and limitations: Under F measure analysis, samples from one preparation batch co-clustered strongly. Patients carried roughly 5 TRBV segments more frequently than controls did, and TRBV5-6, TRBV5-1 and TRBV20-1 were among them.

Germline CDR1 and CDR2: SGHDT and YYEEEE. The CDR3 is 13 amino acids. V lost 0 bases, J lost 2 bases, and 6 bases lay in between. Unique molecular identifiers were carried by the TCR beta cDNA libraries. TCRdb fed the PCR reads into MiXCR, producing one record per CDR3 protein. The table includes fewer than 900,000 distinct CDR3 sequences, roughly 50% detected once. This clonotype was picked up many times. Its specificity is not known. The specimen sequenced was blood. The rearrangement joins TRBV5-6 to TRBJ2-7; D remains ambiguous. This clonotype was obtained from a girl under 18 with multiple sclerosis. CDR3 bases: TGTGCCAGCAGCTTGGCACCTCCCTACGAGCAGTACTTC. Translating it yields CASSLAPPYEQYF.